The entry below describes one T cell receptor beta chain. A CD45RA-negative memory subset and a CD45RA+ naive subset were separated from the CD4+ cells. Germline V CDR1 and CDR2: MDHEN, SYDVKM. Trimming removed 1 base at V and 0 bases at J, with 12 bases between. The CDR3 length is 16 residues. The sample originates from a study of shared clonotypes between healthy human individuals. Only in-frame clones appear in the TCRdb table, and some are missing; sequencing was by immunoSEQ multiplex PCR. The repertoire holds millions of clones, with 85% to 95% as singletons. This sequence was found in a man aged 18 to 30 in good health. This sequence joins TRBV28 and TRBJ1-1, with D possibly TRBD1 on 5 matching bases. The sequenced sample consisted of naive CD4+ T cells sorted from blood. As to subset: CD45RA+ positively selected. The CDR3 is CASSLYLGGLNTEAFF. Written as DNA, the CDR3 is TGTGCCAGCAGTTTATATCTTGGGGGGTTGAACACTGAAGCTTTCTTT.